Below, 13 T cell receptor beta chains from the same sample are listed, as sequenced in a study of blood T cell repertoires in COVID-19. The protocol was immunoSEQ multiplex PCR, while the TCRdb copy is restricted to in-frame clones and leaves out a portion. The sample shows approximately 400,000 clones, around 87% of them seen only once. Source material: PBMCs or T cells enriched from blood (not recorded which). All receptors come from a young man who had recovered from COVID-19.

The CDR3 DNA follows: TGTGCCAGCAGCCTCTCGAGTCGGGGAGGAAAGACTGAAGCTTTCTTT. Translated, it gives CASSLSSRGGKTEAFF. V gene TRBV4-2 combines with J gene TRBJ1-1; no clear D. The germline V gene has CDR1 LGHNA and CDR2 YNFKEQ. V gave up 4 bases and J gave up 5 bases, with 20 bases separating them. The CDR3 runs to 16 residues.

The J gene is TRBJ2-3, the V gene TRBV18; tentatively, D is TRBD2 (5 bases). From germline, CDR1 is KGHSH and CDR2 LQKENI. The CDR3 extends over 16 amino acids. Trimming left V 8 bases short and J 6 bases short, with 24 bases between. DNA for the CDR3: TGTGCCAGCCGCCGTAGGGCTGGGGAGTATACTGATACGCAGTATTTT. Amino acid sequence: CASRRRAGEYTDTQYF.

This chain uses TRBV6-6 with TRBJ2-5, with TRBD1 matching over 8 bases. After removal of 5 bases from V and 4 bases from J, the junction contained 9 bases not matched to a gene. CDR1 is MNHNY, CDR2 SVGAGI, per germline (reference sequence). This CDR3 has 15 amino acids. CDR3: CASSGGQGRSETQYF. The CDR3 nucleotides are TGTGCCAGCAGTGGTGGACAGGGTCGGTCAGAGACCCAGTACTTC.

The chain uses TRBV18 and TRBJ1-4, with 9 bases aligning to TRBD1. The CDR3 has 13 residues. Germline trimming cut 3 bases from V and 10 bases from J; bases unmatched to any gene: 3. CDR1 KGHSH and CDR2 LQKENI come from the germline V gene. The CDR3: CASSPMGQGKLFF. In DNA form, the CDR3 reads TGTGCCAGCTCACCGATGGGACAGGGAAAACTGTTTTTT.

The V and J genes are TRBV28 and TRBJ1-3; D may be TRBD1 (6 bases). Looked up from germline, CDR1 is MDHEN and CDR2 is SYDVKM. V shed 3 bases and J shed 2 bases, with 14 bases lying between them. The CDR3 has 16 amino acids. The DNA of the CDR3 is TGTGCCAGCAGTTTCGCAGGGGCCAAAACTGGAAACACCATATATTTT. It specifies CASSFAGAKTGNTIYF.

This sequence joins TRBV5-1 and TRBJ2-1; 11 positions match TRBD2. The V gene end was trimmed by 4 bases and the J gene end by 6 bases; junction bases not matched to a gene: 9. The CDR3 extends over 16 amino acids. Per germline, CDR1 SGHRS and CDR2 YFSETQ. The CDR3 DNA follows: TGCGCCAGCAGCCAGAGTCTAGCGGGGGGCTCCAATGAGCAGTTCTTC. Its protein product is CASSQSLAGGSNEQFF.

The chain has TRBV12-5 and TRBJ1-5; D unclear. Germline lookup yields CDR1 LGHNT and CDR2 FRNRAP. The CDR3 consists of 13 residues. Trimming left V 7 bases short and J 7 bases short, with 14 bases between. The CDR3 spells CASAESGGQPQHF. The DNA for the CDR3 is TGTGCTAGTGCCGAGAGCGGCGGGCAGCCCCAGCATTTT.

The J gene is TRBJ1-1, the V gene TRBV19, with D perhaps TRBD1 (5 bases). Germline V gene sequence: CDR1 LNHDA, CDR2 SQIVND (reference sequence). The ends were cut back, 7 bases at V and 5 bases at J, with 14 bases in the middle. CDR3 length: 13 residues. The CDR3 spells CASKSQGSTEAFF. The CDR3 DNA reads TGTGCCAGTAAATCTCAGGGCAGTACTGAAGCTTTCTTT.

The chain couples TRBV27 to TRBJ2-7; TRBD1 aligns across 8 bases. Trimming at V came to 3 bases and at J to 6 bases, leaving 10 bases not matched to a gene. Germline V lookup: CDR1 MNHEY, CDR2 SMNVEV (reference sequence). The CDR3 is 15 amino acids. The CDR3 sequence: CASSFHRRTGTEQYF. The DNA for the CDR3 is TGTGCCAGCAGTTTCCATCGCCGGACAGGGACCGAGCAGTACTTC.

The chain couples TRBV3-1 (or the pseudogene TRBV3-2) to TRBJ1-2; D is undetermined. Trimming stripped 1 base from V and 3 bases from J, with 6 bases between. The CDR3 has 13 residues. Germline V CDR1 and CDR2: LGHDT, YNNKEL (reference sequence). The CDR3 sequence is CASSQVQDYGYTF. CDR3 coding DNA: TGTGCCAGCAGCCAAGTGCAGGACTATGGCTACACCTTC.

This clone was seen a few times. Other DNA sequences in the sample encode the same CDR3. The rearrangement links TRBV19 to TRBJ1-6, with D maybe TRBD1 (5 bases). V lost 3 bases and J 6 bases, leaving 9 bases between the germline ends. The CDR3 sequence is 14 residues long. The germline gives CDR1 LNHDA, CDR2 SQIVND (reference sequence). The CDR3 DNA follows: TGTGCCAGTAGTATGGGGAGGGGTAATTCACCCCTCCACTTT. Translated, it gives CASSMGRGNSPLHF.

The chain employs TRBV6-5 and TRBJ1-2; possibly TRBD1 for D (6 bases). Germline CDR1 is MNHEY and CDR2 is SVGAGI. Trimming stripped 7 bases from V and 8 bases from J, with 8 bases between. The CDR3 contains 10 residues. In DNA, the CDR3 is TGTGCCAGCAAGGGGGAGGGCTACACCTTC. As protein: CASKGEGYTF.

This chain connects TRBV4-1 to TRBJ2-3, with D possibly being TRBD1 (8 bases). V shed 1 base and J shed 5 bases, with 16 bases lying between them. Germline V gene data show CDR1 as MGHRA and CDR2 as YSYEKL. The CDR3 loop spans 16 amino acids. In DNA, the CDR3 is TGCGCCAGCAGCCAAGTCGAGACAGGGGAGGGAGATACGCAGTATTTT. Translating gives CASSQVETGEGDTQYF.